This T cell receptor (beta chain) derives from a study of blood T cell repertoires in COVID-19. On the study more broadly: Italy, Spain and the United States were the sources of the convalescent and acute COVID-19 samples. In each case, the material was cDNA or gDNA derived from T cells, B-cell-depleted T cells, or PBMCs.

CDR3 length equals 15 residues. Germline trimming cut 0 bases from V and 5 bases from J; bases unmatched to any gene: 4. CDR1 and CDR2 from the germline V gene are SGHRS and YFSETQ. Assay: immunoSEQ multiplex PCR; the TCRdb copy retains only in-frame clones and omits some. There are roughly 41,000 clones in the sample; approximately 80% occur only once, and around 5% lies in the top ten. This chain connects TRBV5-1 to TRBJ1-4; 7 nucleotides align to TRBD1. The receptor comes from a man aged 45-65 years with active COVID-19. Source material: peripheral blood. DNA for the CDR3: TGCGCCAGCAGCTTGGCCGCAGGGGGGAATGAAAAACTGTTTTTT. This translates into CASSLAAGGNEKLFF.